This is a list of T cell receptor beta chains from one sample in a study of cytomegalovirus exposure and HLA in healthy donors. Method: immunoSEQ multiplex PCR; TCRdb's copy keeps in-frame clones and lacks some. The sample comprises 100,000 to 150,000 clones, 75% to 90% of which are singletons, and 20% rests with the top ten. Sample: PBMCs. These receptors came from a young man in good health and CMV-seropositive. The CDR3 runs from the conserved cysteine through the conserved F or W. The D gene is left open where the match is weak. Clone size is stated in some rows and not others, as once, few, many or a class when expanded.

size | length | D | J | V | DNA | CDR3
- | 14 | TRBD1 | TRBJ2-7 | TRBV7-8 | TGTGCCAGCAGCCAGGACAGGATCCGGGGCGAGCAGTACTTC | CASSQDRIRGEQYF
- | 15 | - | TRBJ1-5 | TRBV4-1 | TGCGCCAGCAGCCAACCTAGAAATGGGAATCAGCCCCAGCATTTT | CASSQPRNGNQPQHF
- | 12 | - | TRBJ1-2 | TRBV29-1 | TGCAGCGTTGAAGCAGGGATCTATGGCTACACCTTC | CSVEAGIYGYTF
- | 15 | TRBD1 | TRBJ2-1 | TRBV27 | TGTGCCAGCAGTCCAATAGGACAGGGGAGGAATGAGCAGTTCTTC | CASSPIGQGRNEQFF
- | 18 | - | TRBJ1-2 | TRBV19 | TGTGCCAGTAGTATAGTGCGACAGGCCATGGGTTTCTTGGATGGCTACACCTTC | CASSIVRQAMGFLDGYTF
- | 15 | TRBD2 | TRBJ2-7 | TRBV4-1 | TGCGCCAGCACCCAAAGGGCGGGGGGGGCAGGCGAGCAGTACTTC | CASTQRAGGAGEQYF
- | 16 | TRBD2 | TRBJ2-2 | TRBV7-2 | TGTGCCAGCAGCTTAATAGCGGGGGGGCCGGGCGGGGAGCTGTTTTTT | CASSLIAGGPGGELFF
- | 13 | - | TRBJ1-1 | TRBV18 | TGTGCCAGCTCACCACCCGGACAAAGCAGAGCTTTCTTT | CASSPPGQSRAFF
- | 13 | - | TRBJ2-2 | TRBV11-3 | TGTGCCAGCAGCTCCGAGGGCGCCGGGGAGCTGTTTTTT | CASSSEGAGELFF
- | 15 | TRBD2 | TRBJ2-1 | TRBV7-2 | TGTGCCAGCAGCGTGGGACTAGCGGGGGATGATGAGCAGTTCTTC | CASSVGLAGDDEQFF
- | 12 | - | TRBJ1-1 | TRBV4-2 | TGTGCCAGCAGCCCCGGTGGTGGTGAAGCTTTCTTT | CASSPGGGEAFF
few | 16 | - | TRBJ2-3 | TRBV5-6 | TGTGCCAGCAGCTGGCGGGGCCGCGAACCCACAGATACGCAGTATTTT | CASSWRGREPTDTQYF
- | 14 | - | TRBJ2-1 | TRBV5-4 | TGTGCCAGTCGCGACAGGACCACGGACAATGAGCAGTTCTTC | CASRDRTTDNEQFF
- | 14 | - | TRBJ1-1 | TRBV6-5 | TGTGCCAGCAGTTACTCGTATCTGAACACTGAAGCTTTCTTT | CASSYSYLNTEAFF
- | 18 | - | TRBJ1-6 | TRBV7-8 | TGTGCCAGCCGACTGCGCAGGACAGATAGCTCCTATAATTCACCCCTCCACTTT | CASRLRRTDSSYNSPLHF
- | 15 | TRBD1 | TRBJ2-2 | TRBV7-9 | TGTGCCAGCAGCTTATGGACAGGTGACACCGGGGAGCTGTTTTTT | CASSLWTGDTGELFF
- | 13 | - | TRBJ2-2 | TRBV19 | TGTGCCAGTGGTACCATTGAGACCGGGGAGCTGTTTTTT | CASGTIETGELFF
- | 14 | - | TRBJ1-6 | TRBV4-1 | TGCGCCAGCAGCCTCGGGGGGAATAATTCACCCCTCCACTTT | CASSLGGNNSPLHF
- | 15 | - | TRBJ2-7 | TRBV7-2 | TGTGCCAGCAGCCCTAGCCCGGGGGAGTACGACGAGCAGTACTTC | CASSPSPGEYDEQYF
- | 14 | - | TRBJ2-7 | TRBV4-2 | TGTGCCAGCAGCCTCCTCGGTGAATCCTACGAGCAGTACTTC | CASSLLGESYEQYF
- | 16 | TRBD2 | TRBJ2-7 | TRBV9 | TGTGCCAGCAGCGTAGCTGGGAGGGGCGAACTCTACGAGCAGTACTTC | CASSVAGRGELYEQYF
once | 11 | - | TRBJ1-5 | TRBV11-3 | TGTGCCAGCAGCTTAGCCCCGCTACAGCATTTT | CASSLAPLQHF
- | 15 | - | TRBJ1-5 | TRBV28 | TGTGCCAGCAGGTCCCCGGGAGGTGGAGATCGGCCCCAGCATTTT | CASRSPGGGDRPQHF
- | 15 | TRBD1 | TRBJ2-7 | TRBV11-3 | TGTGCCAGCAGCACAGGACAGGGGGGGTCCTACGAGCAGTACTTC | CASSTGQGGSYEQYF
few | 12 | - | TRBJ1-5 | TRBV6-6 | TGTGCCAGCAGAACAGGCGGTCAGCCCCAGCATTTT | CASRTGGQPQHF
- | 14 | TRBD1 | TRBJ2-1 | TRBV7-9 | TGTGCCAGCAGCCCGACAGGGTTCTACAATGAGCAGTTCTTC | CASSPTGFYNEQFF
few | 15 | TRBD1 | TRBJ1-4 | TRBV2 | TGTGCCAGCATTGCAACCGGGACAGGGCTTGAAAAACTGTTTTTT | CASIATGTGLEKLFF
- | 15 | TRBD1 | TRBJ1-1 | TRBV4-1 | TGCGCCAGCAGCCAGGTCGACAGGGGATGGACTGAAGCTTTCTTT | CASSQVDRGWTEAFF
- | 14 | - | TRBJ1-1 | TRBV2 | TGTGCCAGCTTTGCAGGGAGGGCGAACACTGAAGCTTTCTTT | CASFAGRANTEAFF
- | 17 | TRBD1 | TRBJ2-1 | TRBV30 | TGTGCCTGGGGGGGGGACAGGGTATCGAGCTCCTACAATGAGCAGTTCTTC | CAWGGDRVSSSYNEQFF
- | 15 | TRBD1 | TRBJ1-2 | TRBV4-1 | TGCGCCAGCAGCCTCGAATCGGGACAGGGGGCTGGCTACACCTTC | CASSLESGQGAGYTF
- | 15 | TRBD1 | TRBJ1-4 | TRBV9 | TGTGCCAGCAGCAAATCGACAGGGGATCTTGAAAAACTGTTTTTT | CASSKSTGDLEKLFF
- | 16 | TRBD1 | TRBJ1-3 | TRBV18 | TGTGCCAGCTCACCAACCGGGACAGCATCTGGAAACACCATATATTTT | CASSPTGTASGNTIYF
- | 14 | - | TRBJ2-7 | TRBV5-6 | TGTGCCAGCAGCTTGCCCAGGGTGGCCTACGAGCAGTACTTC | CASSLPRVAYEQYF
- | 15 | TRBD2 | TRBJ2-3 | TRBV2 | TGTGCCAGCAGTTCACTAGCGGGGGGCACAGATACGCAGTATTTT | CASSSLAGGTDTQYF
- | 17 | TRBD2 | TRBJ2-5 | TRBV7-3 | TGTGCCAGCAGCCCCGGGGGGGAAGACACTAGGGGAGAGACCCAGTACTTC | CASSPGGEDTRGETQYF
- | 15 | - | TRBJ2-7 | TRBV15 | TGTGCCACCAGCAGTTCTAGGGGGGGTCTCCACGAGCAGTACTTC | CATSSSRGGLHEQYF
- | 13 | TRBD1 | TRBJ1-1 | TRBV27 | TGTGCCAGCAGTTTCTCAGGGGGCACTGAAGCTTTCTTT | CASSFSGGTEAFF
- | 15 | - | TRBJ2-3 | TRBV6-1 | TGTGCCAGCAGTGTTACACAGGAATACACAGATACGCAGTATTTT | CASSVTQEYTDTQYF
- | 14 | - | TRBJ1-5 | TRBV19 | TGTGCCAGTAGTATTATGGGCCTGAATCAGCCCCAGCATTTT | CASSIMGLNQPQHF